A selection of T cell receptor beta chains follows, all from one sample in a study of T cells after yellow fever vaccination. TCRdb fed the 5' RACE reads into MiXCR, producing one record per CDR3 protein. Of approximately 160,000 distinct CDR3 sequences listed, approximately 9.9% are singletons. Sample: CD8+ T cells sorted from PBMCs, taken 45 days after the yellow fever booster vaccination. Receptors originate from a man between 18 and 29 years old who received the YFV17D yellow fever vaccine. CDR3s include the opening cysteine and the closing phenylalanine or tryptophan. The D gene is left open where the match is weak. The size entry is marked missing in some rows and otherwise reads once, few, many or a size class.

. | . | 14 | TRBJ2-7 | TRBV5-5 | CASSLTGFVYEQYF | TGTGCCAGCAGCTTGACAGGGTTTGTGTACGAGCAGTACTTC
. | . | 11 | TRBJ2-5 | TRBV20-1 | CSATEFRTQYF | TGCAGTGCTACGGAGTTTAGGACCCAGTACTTC
. | TRBD1 | 15 | TRBJ2-2 | TRBV2 | CASKDRGGNTGELFF | TGTGCCAGCAAGGACAGGGGTGGTAACACCGGGGAGCTGTTTTTT
. | TRBD2 | 18 | TRBJ2-6 | TRBV4-3 | CASSPGGGGGSGANVLTF | TGCGCCAGCAGCCCCGGGGGGGGTGGAGGATCTGGGGCCAACGTCCTGACTTTC
few | . | 15 | TRBJ2-5 | TRBV6-2/TRBV6-3 | CASSSGDTHQETQYF | TGTGCCAGCAGTTCCGGGGACACACACCAAGAGACCCAGTACTTC
few | TRBD1 | 15 | TRBJ1-1 | TRBV2 | CASRTAFTGGTEAFF | TGTGCCAGCCGAACGGCCTTCACAGGGGGCACTGAAGCTTTCTTT
few | . | 14 | TRBJ1-1 | TRBV5-6 | CASSWIVGYTEAFF | TGTGCCAGCAGCTGGATTGTTGGATACACTGAAGCTTTCTTT
. | TRBD2 | 15 | TRBJ2-5 | TRBV5-8 | CASSPSGGPWVTQYF | TGTGCCAGCAGCCCTAGCGGGGGCCCGTGGGTGACCCAGTACTTC
few | TRBD2 | 15 | TRBJ2-3 | TRBV6-2/TRBV6-3 | CASSYRAGSLDTQYF | TGTGCCAGCAGTTACAGAGCGGGGAGCTTAGATACGCAGTATTTT
. | TRBD2 | 17 | TRBJ2-3 | TRBV6-2/TRBV6-3 | CASSPGSSGFYTDTQYF | TGTGCCAGCAGTCCCGGATCTAGCGGGTTTTACACAGATACGCAGTATTTT
few | . | 19 | TRBJ2-1 | TRBV5-1 | CASSLSFTDRQITYNEQFF | TGCGCCAGCAGCTTATCTTTCACCGACAGGCAGATCACATACAATGAGCAGTTCTTC
few | . | 15 | TRBJ2-3 | TRBV3-1 | CASSLSPYRTDTQYF | TGTGCCAGCAGCCTCTCCCCCTACAGAACAGATACGCAGTATTTT
few | TRBD1 | 15 | TRBJ2-5 | TRBV19 | CASLATGGFQETQYF | TGTGCCAGTTTGGCGACAGGGGGATTTCAAGAGACCCAGTACTTC
. | TRBD2 | 15 | TRBJ2-1 | TRBV9 | CASSPGNSGWGEQFF | TGTGCCAGCAGCCCCGGGAATAGCGGGTGGGGTGAGCAGTTCTTC
. | . | 16 | TRBJ1-5 | TRBV4-3 | CASSQDWTAYNQPQHF | TGCGCCAGCAGCCAAGATTGGACAGCTTACAATCAGCCCCAGCATTTT
many | . | 11 | TRBJ2-7 | TRBV7-9 | CASSLTYEQYF | TGTGCCAGCAGCTTGACCTACGAGCAGTACTTC
. | . | 15 | TRBJ1-5 | TRBV4-2 | CASAPRDPSNQPQHF | TGTGCCAGCGCTCCCCGGGACCCTAGCAATCAGCCCCAGCATTTT
few | TRBD2 | 18 | TRBJ2-3 | TRBV5-1 | CASSLYGLAGGITDTQYF | TGCGCCAGCAGCTTGTACGGACTAGCGGGGGGGATCACAGATACGCAGTATTTT
few | TRBD1 | 15 | TRBJ1-5 | TRBV3-1 | CASSHAGQINQPQHF | TGTGCCAGCAGCCACGCGGGACAGATCAATCAGCCCCAGCATTTT
. | . | 15 | TRBJ2-7 | TRBV4-3 | CASSHQRDGGYEQYF | TGCGCCAGCAGTCATCAACGGGACGGGGGTTACGAGCAGTACTTC
. | TRBD1 | 15 | TRBJ2-5 | TRBV4-1 | CASSIRQGSGETQYF | TGCGCCAGCAGCATTCGACAGGGAAGCGGCGAGACCCAGTACTTC
many | TRBD1 | 15 | TRBJ1-1 | TRBV11-1 | CASSIDRTGGTEAFF | TGTGCCAGCAGCATAGACCGGACAGGGGGCACTGAAGCTTTCTTT
. | . | 15 | TRBJ2-5 | TRBV11-2 | CASSLAAGAGETQYF | TGTGCCAGCAGCTTAGCTGCGGGGGCGGGAGAGACCCAGTACTTC
. | . | 15 | TRBJ1-1 | TRBV6-2/TRBV6-3 | CASSYWGATDTEAFF | TGTGCCAGCAGTTACTGGGGGGCTACGGACACTGAAGCTTTCTTT
. | . | 13 | TRBJ1-2 | TRBV9 | CASSNLDRYGYTF | TGTGCCAGCAGCAACCTCGACAGATATGGCTACACCTTC
many | . | 14 | TRBJ2-7 | TRBV4-3 | CASSQTMGVYEQYF | TGCGCCAGCAGCCAAACCATGGGGGTCTACGAGCAGTACTTC
. | . | 13 | TRBJ1-2 | TRBV28 | CASSRAAPSGYTF | TGTGCCAGCAGCCGGGCGGCACCTAGTGGCTACACCTTC
few | . | 14 | TRBJ2-5 | TRBV12-2 | CASRERGGVLTQYF | TGTGCAAGTCGGGAGCGGGGCGGGGTCTTGACCCAGTACTTC
. | . | 14 | TRBJ1-2 | TRBV7-9 | CASSLDGFNYGYTF | TGTGCCAGCAGCTTAGACGGGTTTAACTATGGCTACACCTTC
many | TRBD1 | 18 | TRBJ2-4 | TRBV12-3/TRBV12-4 | CASSHRDRVGEAKNIQYF | TGTGCCAGCAGTCACCGGGACAGGGTTGGAGAAGCCAAAAACATTCAGTACTTC
few | . | 14 | TRBJ2-7 | TRBV2 | CASTSGQRSYEQYF | TGTGCCAGCACCAGCGGACAGAGATCCTACGAGCAGTACTTC
many | TRBD1 | 14 | TRBJ2-7 | TRBV7-9 | CASSTRDRQYEQYF | TGTGCCAGCAGCACGCGGGACAGGCAGTACGAGCAGTACTTC
. | . | 13 | TRBJ2-7 | TRBV5-4 | CASSRGLGDEQYF | TGTGCCAGCAGCCGGGGCCTCGGCGACGAGCAGTACTTC
few | . | 17 | TRBJ1-2 | TRBV27 | CASSLYKMEGVGYRYTF | TGTGCCAGCAGTTTATATAAAATGGAGGGCGTCGGGTATCGCTACACCTTC
many | . | 12 | TRBJ2-3 | TRBV11-2 | CASSRVSDTQYF | TGTGCCAGCAGCCGAGTCTCAGATACGCAGTATTTT
few | TRBD1 | 15 | TRBJ1-2 | TRBV20-1 | CSARSDRAPNYGYTF | TGCAGTGCTAGATCTGACAGGGCCCCCAACTATGGCTACACCTTC
many | TRBD2 | 16 | TRBJ2-1 | TRBV3-1 | CASSQDSGGAYNEQFF | TGTGCCAGCAGCCAAGATAGCGGGGGGGCCTACAATGAGCAGTTCTTC
. | TRBD1 | 14 | TRBJ1-5 | TRBV15 | CATSRARGLQPQHF | TGTGCCACCAGCAGAGCCAGGGGGCTCCAGCCCCAGCATTTT
few | . | 14 | TRBJ2-7 | TRBV27 | CASSLGGPRNEQYF | TGTGCCAGCAGTTTAGGCGGGCCGAGGAACGAGCAGTACTTC
many | TRBD2 | 17 | TRBJ2-3 | TRBV2 | CASSETLTGLATDTQYF | TGTGCCAGCAGTGAGACCTTGACGGGACTAGCCACAGATACGCAGTATTTT